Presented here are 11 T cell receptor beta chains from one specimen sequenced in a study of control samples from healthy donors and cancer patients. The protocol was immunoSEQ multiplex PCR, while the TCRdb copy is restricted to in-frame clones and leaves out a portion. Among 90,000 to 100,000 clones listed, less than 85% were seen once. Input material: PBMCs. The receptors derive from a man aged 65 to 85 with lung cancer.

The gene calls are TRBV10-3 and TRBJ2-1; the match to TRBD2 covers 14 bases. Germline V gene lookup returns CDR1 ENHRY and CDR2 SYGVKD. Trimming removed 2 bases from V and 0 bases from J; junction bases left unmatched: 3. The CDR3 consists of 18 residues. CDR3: CAISERTSGGSSYNEQFF. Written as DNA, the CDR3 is TGTGCCATCAGTGAGAGGACTAGCGGGGGGAGCTCCTACAATGAGCAGTTCTTC.

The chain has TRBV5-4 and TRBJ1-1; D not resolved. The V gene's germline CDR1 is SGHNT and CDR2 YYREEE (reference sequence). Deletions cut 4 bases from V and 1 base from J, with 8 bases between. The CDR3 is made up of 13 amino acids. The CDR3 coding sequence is TGTGCCAGCAGCCGGGCGGGGAACACTGAAGCTTTCTTT. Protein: CASSRAGNTEAFF.

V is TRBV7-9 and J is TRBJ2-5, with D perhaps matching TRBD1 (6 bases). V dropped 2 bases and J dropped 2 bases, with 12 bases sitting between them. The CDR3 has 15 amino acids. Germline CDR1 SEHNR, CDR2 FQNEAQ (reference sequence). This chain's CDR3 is CASSLYGQGQETQYF. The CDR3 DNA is TGTGCCAGCAGCTTATATGGTCAGGGGCAAGAGACCCAGTACTTC.

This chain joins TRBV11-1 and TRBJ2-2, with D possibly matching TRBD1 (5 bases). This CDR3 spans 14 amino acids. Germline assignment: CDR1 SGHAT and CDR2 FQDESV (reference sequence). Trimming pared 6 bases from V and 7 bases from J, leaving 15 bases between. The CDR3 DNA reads TGTGCCAGCAGTCTTATCCAGGGAAACGGGGAGCTGTTTTTT. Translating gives CASSLIQGNGELFF.

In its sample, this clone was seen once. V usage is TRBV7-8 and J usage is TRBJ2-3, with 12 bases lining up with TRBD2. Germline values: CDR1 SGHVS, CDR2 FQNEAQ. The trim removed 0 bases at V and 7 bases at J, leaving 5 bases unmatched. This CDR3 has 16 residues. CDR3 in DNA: TGTGCCAGCAGCTTAGCCCTAGCGGGGGGGCGGAATACGCAGTATTTT. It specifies CASSLALAGGRNTQYF.

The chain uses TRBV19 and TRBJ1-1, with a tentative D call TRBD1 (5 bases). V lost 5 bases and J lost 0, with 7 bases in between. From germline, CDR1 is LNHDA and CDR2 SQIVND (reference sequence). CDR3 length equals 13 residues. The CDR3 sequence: CASSPTVNTEAFF. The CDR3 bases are TGTGCCAGTAGTCCGACAGTGAACACTGAAGCTTTCTTT.

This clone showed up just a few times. CDR3 nucleotide sequence: TGTGCCAGCAGCTTAGGGGGCCAGACGGGCTACACCTTC. As protein: CASSLGGQTGYTF. The V call is TRBV7-9, the J call TRBJ1-2; possibly TRBD1 for D (5 bases). The V gene lost 1 base and the J gene lost 8 bases, with 11 bases spanning the gap. The germline gives CDR1 SEHNR, CDR2 FQNEAQ (reference sequence). This CDR3 is built from 13 residues.

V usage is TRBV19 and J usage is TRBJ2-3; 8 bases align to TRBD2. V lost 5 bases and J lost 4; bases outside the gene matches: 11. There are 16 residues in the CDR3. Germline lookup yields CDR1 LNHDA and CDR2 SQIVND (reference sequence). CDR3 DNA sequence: TGTGCCAGTAGTGTGGGCGCGGGGGGCCGGGCAGATACGCAGTATTTT. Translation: CASSVGAGGRADTQYF.

The CDR3 DNA sequence: TGTGCCACCAGTGATTTGTGGGAGGAACAAGAGACCCAGTACTTC. This encodes CATSDLWEEQETQYF. This rearrangement joins TRBV24-1 to TRBJ2-5, with D perhaps matching TRBD2 (6 bases). This CDR3 has 15 residues. The ends were cut back, 0 bases at V and 2 bases at J, with 9 bases in the middle. Germline V CDR1 and CDR2: KGHDR, SFDVKD.

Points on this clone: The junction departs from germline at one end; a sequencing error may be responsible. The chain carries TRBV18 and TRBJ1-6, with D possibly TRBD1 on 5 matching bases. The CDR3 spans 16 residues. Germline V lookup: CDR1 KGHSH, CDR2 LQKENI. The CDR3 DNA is TGTGCCAGCGCACCCCCTGTAGCAGGGTGGAATTCACCCCTCCACTTT. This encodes CASAPPVAGWNSPLHF.

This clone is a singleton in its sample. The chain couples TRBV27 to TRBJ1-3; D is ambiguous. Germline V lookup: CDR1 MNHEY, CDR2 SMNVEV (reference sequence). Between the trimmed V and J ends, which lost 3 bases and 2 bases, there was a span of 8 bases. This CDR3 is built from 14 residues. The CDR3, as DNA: TGTGCCAGCAGTTTTGGAGGAACTGGAAACACCATATATTTT. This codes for CASSFGGTGNTIYF.